These 27 T cell receptor beta chains were all obtained from the same sample, sequenced in a study of CXCR3-negative and CXCR3-positive naive CD8 T cells. Study-level points and caveats: TRB CDR3s of CXCR3-positive naive cells were more hydrophobic than those of CXCR3-negative naive cells.

The authors made the TRB cDNA libraries by 5' RACE using UMI labels. TCRdb reanalyzed the 5' RACE reads, giving one entry per CDR3 protein sequence and no DNA. Its listing shows more than 80,000 distinct CDR3 sequences. Antigens for these TCRs are unknown. Sample: naive CXCR3+ CD8+ T cells from blood. Stated subset: CD45RO-CCR7+CD27+CD95- naive CD8+ T cells expressing CXCR3 (TNR3+). The receptors shown here come from a human donor in good health. Some clones in this sample may be carry-over from other donors' samples.

V is TRBV27 and J is TRBJ1-6; the D gene TCRdb calls, TRBD1, cannot be checked with no DNA. Germline CDR1 is MNHEY and CDR2 is SMNVEV (reference sequence). This CDR3 is built from 17 residues. CDR3 loop: CASSSPIPQGMNSPLHF.

This chain joins TRBV12-3 or TRBV12-4 and TRBJ1-1. This CDR3 is 17 amino acids long. The CDR3 reads CASSLDRAVVMNTEAFF.

The chain has TRBV29-1 and TRBJ2-1; as DNA is missing, the TRBD2 call by TCRdb cannot be tested. The CDR3 has 17 amino acids. In germline, CDR1 is SQVTM, CDR2 ANQGSEA. The CDR3 loop reads CSFEDPVGTSGGYEQFF.

The chain recombines TRBV6-2 or TRBV6-3 with TRBJ2-7; TCRdb's D call of TRBD2 is untestable without DNA. CDR1 MNHEY and CDR2 SVGEGT come from the germline V gene. There are 16 residues in the CDR3. The chain's CDR3 is CASSARGPDSVQEQYF.

This chain links TRBV2 with TRBJ2-1; TCRdb proposes TRBD1, but this gene call is untestable without DNA. The V gene's germline CDR1 is SNHLY and CDR2 FYNNEI. This CDR3 has 13 residues. The CDR3 protein is CASTQFQGNEQFF.

The chain joins TRBV6-5 to TRBJ2-5; TCRdb reports TRBD1, a call that lacks DNA to check it against. The length of the CDR3 is 17 residues. The V gene's germline CDR1 is MNHEY and CDR2 SVGAGI. The CDR3 protein is CASSYHGQGMYQETQYF.

The chain carries TRBV12-3 or TRBV12-4 and TRBJ2-2; the TCRdb D gene call, TRBD2, has no DNA to confirm it. This CDR3 has 13 amino acids. CDR3 sequence: CASSFQAAGELFF.

The chain has TRBV12-3 or TRBV12-4 and TRBJ2-5; TCRdb reports TRBD2, a call that lacks DNA to check it against. The CDR3 is made up of 13 amino acids. CDR3 sequence reads: CASTQRGQETQYF.

The chain's CDR3 is CASRPGQGAYEQYF. V usage is TRBV6-5 and J usage is TRBJ2-7; as DNA is missing, the TRBD1 call by TCRdb cannot be tested. This CDR3 has 14 amino acids. Per germline, CDR1 MNHEY and CDR2 SVGAGI.

The CDR3 sequence is CASSFIGLPNTDTQYF. The chain uses TRBV5-5 and TRBJ2-3. The CDR3 covers 16 residues. CDR1 and CDR2 from the germline V gene are SGHKS and YYEKEE (reference sequence). The variable domain in full, completed from reference TRBV5-5 and TRBJ2-3, reads DAGVTQSPTHLIKTRGQQVTLRCSPISGHKSVSWYQQVLGQGPQFIFQYYEKEERGRGNFPDRFSARQFPNYSSELNVNALLLGDSALYLCASSFIGLPNTDTQYFGPGTRLTVL.

The chain uses TRBV5-1 and TRBJ2-7; TCRdb's D call, TRBD1, is unchecked because there is no DNA. Germline values: CDR1 SGHRS, CDR2 YFSETQ. This CDR3 spans 15 amino acids. CDR3 region: CASSFGQGGVYEQYF.

The genes are TRBV3-1 and TRBJ1-1; the TCRdb call, TRBD1, lacks DNA for checking. Germline V gives CDR1 LGHDT, CDR2 YNNKEL (reference sequence). The CDR3 runs 15 residues. The CDR3: CASSQVSQGNTEAFF.

J is TRBJ2-2 and V is TRBV7-6. There are 15 residues in the CDR3. The germline V gene has CDR1 SGHVS and CDR2 FNYEAQ. CDR3: CASSPLGVSTGELFF.

This chain joins TRBV5-6 and TRBJ2-3; the D gene TCRdb calls, TRBD2, cannot be checked with no DNA. The CDR3 has 17 amino acids. Germline CDR1 and CDR2: SGHDT and YYEEEE. CDR3 residues: CASSGGLAGDYTDTQYF.

V gene TRBV28 combines with J gene TRBJ2-7. Germline V CDR1 and CDR2: MDHEN, SYDVKM. This CDR3 has 15 amino acids. The CDR3 sequence: CASSLYRESYYEQYF.

The chain combines TRBV29-1 with TRBJ2-1; TCRdb's D gene call, TRBD2, goes unchecked for lack of DNA. The CDR3 runs to 13 residues. The germline V gene has CDR1 SQVTM and CDR2 ANQGSEA. CDR3 amino acids: CSVESGGANEQFF.

The chain links TRBV6-5 to TRBJ1-1. Germline loops: CDR1 MNHEY, CDR2 SVGAGI. The CDR3 sequence is 14 residues long. CDR3 amino acids: CASSYRGINTEAFF.

This sequence joins TRBV7-8 and TRBJ2-7; TCRdb names TRBD1, which stays unverified in the absence of DNA. The CDR3 extends over 15 amino acids. The germline CDR1 and CDR2 sequences are SGHVS and FQNEAQ. The CDR3 sequence is CASSVTGTGIYEQYF. Based on the CDR3 plus reference TRBV7-8 and TRBJ2-7, the full variable domain is GAGVSQSPRYKVAKRGQDVALRCDPISGHVSLFWYQQALGQGPEFLTYFQNEAQLDKSGLPSDRFFAERPEGSVSTLKIQRTQQEDSAVYLCASSVTGTGIYEQYFGPGTRLTVT.

This sequence joins TRBV7-9 and TRBJ1-2; without DNA, the TCRdb call of TRBD1 cannot be checked. This CDR3 has 15 amino acids. Germline V gene sequence: CDR1 SEHNR, CDR2 FQNEAQ (reference sequence). The chain's CDR3 is CASSYPDRGLPGYTF.

The rearrangement uses TRBV12-3 or TRBV12-4 and TRBJ2-1; TCRdb's D gene call, TRBD1, goes unchecked for lack of DNA. This CDR3 spans 13 amino acids. CDR3 loop: CASSLIGEGEQFF.

This rearrangement joins TRBV29-1 to TRBJ1-5; as DNA is missing, the TRBD1 call by TCRdb cannot be tested. CDR1 SQVTM and CDR2 ANQGSEA come from the germline V gene. The CDR3 runs 14 residues. The CDR3 protein is CSVRTGTGSMNQHF.

V usage is TRBV15 and J usage is TRBJ2-1; the D call from TCRdb, TRBD1, cannot be confirmed without DNA. CDR3 size: 19 residues. Germline V gene data show CDR1 as LNHNV and CDR2 as YYDKDF (reference sequence). CDR3 region: CATSRVGTGGSTGYNEQFF. Full variable domain (missing parts from reference TRBV15 and TRBJ2-1): DAMVIQNPRYQVTQFGKPVTLSCSQTLNHNVMYWYQQKSSQAPKLLFHYYDKDFNNEADTPDNFQSRRPNTSFCFLDIRSPGLGDTAMYLCATSRVGTGGSTGYNEQFFGPGTRLTVL.

This chain links TRBV29-1 with TRBJ2-1. There are 11 residues in the CDR3. Per germline, CDR1 SQVTM and CDR2 ANQGSEA. This CDR3 reads CSVEDQNEQFF.

The rearrangement links TRBV6-5 to TRBJ2-7; TCRdb lists TRBD2, though no DNA is available to test this call. Germline values: CDR1 MNHEY, CDR2 SVGAGI. The CDR3 loop spans 16 amino acids. The CDR3 spells CASSYRAGGPSYEQYF.

V and J are TRBV7-9 and TRBJ2-1; lacking DNA, the TRBD1 call made by TCRdb goes unchecked. The CDR3 length is 12 residues. Germline CDR1 SEHNR, CDR2 FQNEAQ (reference sequence). CDR3 sequence: CASSSYLGGQFF.

The chain employs TRBV9 and TRBJ2-1; TCRdb designates TRBD2, a call that cannot be tested without DNA. Germline-derived CDR1 and CDR2 are SGDLS and YYNGEE. This CDR3 has 15 residues. The CDR3 region is CASSPREGVKNEQFF. The full variable domain, completed using reference TRBV9 and TRBJ2-1, is DSGVTQTPKHLITATGQRVTLRCSPRSGDLSVYWYQQSLDQGLQFLIQYYNGEERAKGNILERFSAQQFPDLHSELNLSSLELGDSALYFCASSPREGVKNEQFFGPGTRLTVL.

This chain connects TRBV7-9 to TRBJ1-4; TCRdb designates TRBD1, a call that cannot be tested without DNA. The CDR3 is made up of 17 amino acids. Germline CDR1 and CDR2: SEHNR and FQNEAQ (reference sequence). The CDR3 region is CASSQSPGQGTNEKLFF. The full variable domain, rest sourced from reference TRBV7-9 and TRBJ1-4, is DTGVSQNPRHKITKRGQNVTFRCDPISEHNRLYWYRQTLGQGPEFLTYFQNEAQLEKSRLLSDRFSAERPKGSFSTLEIQRTEQGDSAMYLCASSQSPGQGTNEKLFFGSGTQLSVL.